Sequencing of this T cell receptor beta chain was carried out in a study of STAT3 mutations in large granular lymphocyte leukemia. General study results and limits: Every T-cell large granular lymphocyte leukemia patient had at least one immunodominant TCR beta clonotype.

TCRdb keeps only in-frame clones here, not all; method: immunoSEQ multiplex PCR. The table lists some 2,000 clones, approximately 61% of them singletons. V gave up 2 bases and J gave up 8 bases, with 19 bases separating them. The CDR3 runs 15 residues. Germline V gene sequence: CDR1 SGHRS, CDR2 YFSETQ. As for this clone: Its antigen remains unknown.

The chain couples TRBV5-1 to TRBJ1-2; possible D gene TRBD1, 6 bases. The sequencing input was peripheral blood mononuclear cells. The TCR originated in a man in his 60s with T-cell large granular lymphocyte leukemia. Some clones in this sample may be carry-over from other donors' samples. The DNA of the CDR3 is TGCGCCAGCAGCTTACCGGGACAACTCCGGTGGGGCTACACCTTC. It yields the protein CASSLPGQLRWGYTF. The entire variable domain, with the rest obtained from reference TRBV5-1 and TRBJ1-2, is as follows: KAGVTQTPRYLIKTRGQQVTLSCSPISGHRSVSWYQQTPGQGLQFLFEYFSETQRNKGNFPGRFSGRQFSNSRSEMNVSTLELGDSALYLCASSLPGQLRWGYTFGSGTRLTVV.